These 30 T cell receptor beta chains came from one sample sequenced in a study of blood T cell repertoires in COVID-19. TCRdb's copy holds only in-frame clones and misses some; the assay was immunoSEQ multiplex PCR. The sample consists of 310,000 or so clones, about nine tenths of them appearing once. Sequenced input: peripheral blood. These receptors came from a woman aged 45 to 65 who had recovered from COVID-19.

The chain couples TRBV9 to TRBJ2-2; a weak D match, TRBD2 (5 bases). The CDR3 is 15 amino acids. Trimming shortened V by 1 base and J by 6 bases, and 13 bases separated the two germline ends. Germline V gene data show CDR1 as SGDLS and CDR2 as YYNGEE. CDR3 sequence: CASSVKGKGAGELFF. CDR3 bases: TGTGCCAGCAGCGTAAAAGGGAAGGGAGCCGGGGAGCTGTTTTTT.

CDR3: CASSPRDRLSYGYTF. Here the CDR3 DNA reads TGTGCCAGCAGCCCCCGGGACAGGCTATCCTATGGCTACACCTTC. The chain has TRBV3-1 (or the pseudogene TRBV3-2) and TRBJ1-2; 8 bases line up with TRBD1. J was trimmed by 4 bases and V by 4 bases; bases with no gene match: 8. Germline CDR1 and CDR2: LGHDT and YNNKEL (reference sequence). The CDR3 spans 15 residues.

The chain has TRBV6-5 and TRBJ1-2; the match to TRBD1 covers 9 bases. The V gene end was trimmed by 6 bases and the J gene end by 8 bases; junction bases not matched to a gene: 4. Germline lookup yields CDR1 MNHEY and CDR2 SVGAGI. This CDR3 contains 12 residues. The CDR3 DNA reads TGTGCCAGCAGGCGGACAGGGGAGGGCTACACCTTC. It encodes CASRRTGEGYTF.

This clone was counted between two and nine times. The V call is TRBV6-6, the J call TRBJ2-7, with 10 bases identical to TRBD1. The ends lost 6 bases at V and 2 bases at J; junction bases unmatched: 4. Germline V gives CDR1 MNHNY, CDR2 SVGAGI (reference sequence). This CDR3 is built from 14 residues. CDR3 nucleotide sequence: TGTGCCAGCAGGGGCGGACAGGGGGCCTACGAGCAGTACTTC. It yields the protein CASRGGQGAYEQYF.

The chain links TRBV30 to TRBJ1-5; D is uncertain. Between the trimmed V and J ends, which lost 1 base and 7 bases, there was a span of 11 bases. The CDR3 has 13 amino acids. Germline CDR1 and CDR2: GTSNPN and SVGIG (reference sequence). DNA of the CDR3: TGTGCCTGGAGTGACGGCCCGGGGCAGCCCCAGCATTTT. Translation gives CAWSDGPGQPQHF.

The chain recombines TRBV3-1 (or the pseudogene TRBV3-2) with TRBJ1-5; 11 bases map to TRBD1. CDR3 size: 15 residues. In germline, CDR1 is LGHDT, CDR2 YNNKEL (reference sequence). The junction had 4 bases not matched to a gene; V was cut back by 4 bases and J by 5 bases. Here the CDR3 DNA reads TGTGCCAGCAGCCCCGGGACAGGGGGGGATCAGCCCCAGCATTTT. It codes for CASSPGTGGDQPQHF.

The V gene is TRBV29-1, the J gene TRBJ2-5; possible D gene TRBD1, 5 bases. Deletions cut 4 bases from V and 5 bases from J, with 14 bases between. Germline CDR1 SQVTM, CDR2 ANQGSEA. The CDR3 consists of 13 residues. CDR3 loop: CSVAGNPRETQYF. The CDR3 bases are TGCAGCGTTGCAGGGAACCCTCGGGAGACCCAGTACTTC.

With respect to this clone: The sample contains more than one DNA sequence encoding this CDR3. The rearrangement uses TRBV6-1 and TRBJ1-2, with 8 bases that match TRBD1. V shed 2 bases and J 7 bases; nucleotides not matched to a gene: 3. Looked up from germline, CDR1 is MNHNS and CDR2 is SASEGT. This CDR3 comprises 13 residues. This CDR3 is CASSESGGRGYTF. CDR3 nucleotides: TGTGCCAGCAGTGAATCAGGGGGCCGTGGCTACACCTTC.

This clone was counted a single time. The chain carries TRBV2 and TRBJ2-5; TRBD2 matches 11 bases. Germline lookup yields CDR1 SNHLY and CDR2 FYNNEI. There are 14 residues in the CDR3. Trimming at V came to 4 bases and at J to 6 bases, leaving 4 bases not matched to a gene. The CDR3 sequence is CASSVTSGMKTQYF. In DNA, the CDR3 is TGTGCCAGCAGTGTGACTAGCGGGATGAAGACCCAGTACTTC.

The genes are TRBV28 and TRBJ2-6; tentative D call: TRBD1 (5 bases). In germline, CDR1 is MDHEN, CDR2 SYDVKM. Trimming removed 5 bases from V and 0 bases from J, with 14 bases in between. The CDR3 runs 17 residues. The DNA of the CDR3 is TGTGCCAGCAGTCTTGGTGACACAGGCTCTGGGGCCAACGTCCTGACTTTC. Protein sequence: CASSLGDTGSGANVLTF.

J is TRBJ1-2 and V is TRBV19, with D possibly matching TRBD1 (5 bases). Trimming removed 1 base at V and 3 bases at J, with 21 bases between. CDR3 length: 18 residues. The germline gives CDR1 LNHDA, CDR2 SQIVND (reference sequence). The CDR3 DNA reads TGTGCCAGTAGTATAGCGGGACTCCGAACAACACGGCACTATGGCTACACCTTC. Translating gives CASSIAGLRTTRHYGYTF.

This clone was observed a few times. This chain joins TRBV4-2 and TRBJ2-5, with D perhaps TRBD2 (5 bases). Germline lookup yields CDR1 LGHNA and CDR2 YNFKEQ. Trimming left V 3 bases short and J 5 bases short, with 16 bases between. This CDR3 comprises 15 residues. In DNA, the CDR3 is TGTGCCAGCAGCCATGAACCGGGCGGGTCGGAGACCCAGTACTTC. The encoded protein is CASSHEPGGSETQYF.

This clone occurred many times. The chain links TRBV7-3 to TRBJ2-6; D gene uncertain. Germline CDR1 is SGHTA and CDR2 is FQGTGA. V was clipped by 0 bases and J by 3 bases, with 9 bases between them. This CDR3 spans 16 amino acids. CDR3 DNA: TGTGCCAGCAGCTTAACGGCGGCAGTTGGGGCCAACGTCCTGACTTTC. It is translated as CASSLTAAVGANVLTF.

The chain is built from TRBV5-1 and TRBJ2-1, with D unclear. Germline CDR1 is SGHRS and CDR2 is YFSETQ. This CDR3 is built from 15 residues. V was cut by 4 bases and J by 8 bases, with 19 bases left in between. In DNA, the CDR3 is TGCGCCAGCAGCCCTGGTAATAGCCTGAGAGATGAGCAGTTCTTC. Translating gives CASSPGNSLRDEQFF.

This chain uses TRBV10-3 with TRBJ2-1; D is perhaps TRBD1 (5 bases). Germline loops: CDR1 ENHRY, CDR2 SYGVKD. This CDR3 has 12 residues. The V gene lost 2 bases and the J gene lost 6 bases, with 5 bases spanning the gap. This chain's CDR3 is CAISERGNEQFF. The CDR3, as DNA: TGTGCCATCAGTGAGAGGGGCAATGAGCAGTTCTTC.

The chain joins TRBV11-1 to TRBJ2-5; TRBD1 matches 8 bases. Germline V gene data show CDR1 as SGHAT and CDR2 as FQDESV (reference sequence). The V gene end was trimmed by 5 bases and the J gene end by 2 bases; junction bases not matched to a gene: 4. This CDR3 contains 14 residues. The CDR3 spells CASSPGTGQETQYF. CDR3 DNA sequence: TGTGCCAGCAGCCCCGGGACAGGACAAGAGACCCAGTACTTC.

Note on this clone: Within the sample, other DNA sequences also encode this same CDR3. The chain couples TRBV5-1 to TRBJ1-2; 7 positions match TRBD1. The CDR3 extends over 15 amino acids. Unmatched junction bases numbered 6, after V lost 0 bases and J lost 4 bases. From germline, CDR1 is SGHRS and CDR2 YFSETQ. The CDR3 region is CASSLVGQGGYGYTF. Here the CDR3 DNA reads TGCGCCAGCAGCTTGGTGGGGCAGGGGGGCTATGGCTACACCTTC.

The rearrangement links TRBV5-1 to TRBJ2-3, with D perhaps matching TRBD1 (5 bases). The V gene's germline CDR1 is SGHRS and CDR2 YFSETQ. Between the trimmed V and J ends, which lost 0 bases and 0 bases, there was a span of 17 bases. This CDR3 has 18 residues. As DNA, the CDR3 is TGCGCCAGCAGCTTGGTCGGACATATCGGGTCTAGCACAGATACGCAGTATTTT. Its translation: CASSLVGHIGSSTDTQYF. Based on the CDR3 plus reference TRBV5-1 and TRBJ2-3, the full variable domain is KAGVTQTPRYLIKTRGQQVTLSCSPISGHRSVSWYQQTPGQGLQFLFEYFSETQRNKGNFPGRFSGRQFSNSRSEMNVSTLELGDSALYLCASSLVGHIGSSTDTQYFGPGTRLTVL.

The V call is TRBV5-1, the J call TRBJ1-6; the D is unclear. The CDR3 has 15 amino acids. In germline, CDR1 is SGHRS, CDR2 YFSETQ. The V end was cut by 0 bases, the J end by 9 bases, with 13 bases between. In nucleotides, the CDR3 is TGCGCCAGCAGCTTGGATCCGGGATTCGGTTCACCCCTCCACTTT. Translation gives CASSLDPGFGSPLHF.

The chain combines TRBV7-3 with TRBJ2-1; no definite D call. There are 13 residues in the CDR3. Per the germline V gene, CDR1 is SGHTA and CDR2 is FQGTGA. V shed 4 bases and J shed 6 bases, with 10 bases lying between them. This CDR3 reads CASSSQVGNEQFF. In DNA form, the CDR3 reads TGTGCCAGCAGCTCCCAGGTGGGCAATGAGCAGTTCTTC.

This chain uses TRBV30 with TRBJ2-2, with 7 nucleotides matching TRBD2. The CDR3 sequence is 15 residues long. Unmatched junction bases numbered 4, after V lost 2 bases and J lost 1 base. CDR1 is GTSNPN and CDR2 is SVGIG in the germline V gene (reference sequence). The CDR3 bases are TGTGCCTGGAGTCCGGGGGGAGTGAACACCGGGGAGCTGTTTTTT. Translating it yields CAWSPGGVNTGELFF.

The rearrangement joins TRBV29-1 to TRBJ2-1, with D possibly TRBD2 on 5 matching bases. The CDR3 runs 11 residues. Germline V CDR1 and CDR2: SQVTM, ANQGSEA. Deletions cut 3 bases from V and 10 bases from J, with 10 bases between. The DNA of the CDR3 is TGCAGCGTTGACCCTAGCCCCGAGCAGTTCTTC. This encodes CSVDPSPEQFF.

The chain has TRBV27 and TRBJ2-7; the D gene is possibly TRBD2 (6 bases). Per germline, CDR1 MNHEY and CDR2 SMNVEV (reference sequence). The CDR3 spans 15 residues. The V and J ends lost 3 bases and 7 bases respectively, with 19 bases between them. The CDR3 bases are TGTGCCAGCAGTTTGTCTAGAAGGGTGGAGGGAGAGCAGTACTTC. Translation: CASSLSRRVEGEQYF.

This CDR3 reads CARQGGDQPQHF. The CDR3 region has the DNA TGTGCCAGACAGGGGGGAGATCAGCCCCAGCATTTT. The chain employs TRBV19 and TRBJ1-5; 8 bases align to TRBD1. CDR3 length equals 12 residues. Trimming at V came to 9 bases and at J to 5 bases, leaving 3 bases not matched to a gene. Germline V gene data show CDR1 as LNHDA and CDR2 as SQIVND (reference sequence).

The V call is TRBV5-5, the J call TRBJ1-1; TRBD1 agrees at 9 bases. CDR1 is SGHKS and CDR2 is YYEKEE in the germline V gene (reference sequence). With V trimmed by 2 bases and J by 1 base, 6 bases remained unmatched. The CDR3 sequence is 16 residues long. The CDR3 protein is CASSFWDRVRNTEAFF. CDR3 nucleotide sequence: TGTGCCAGCAGCTTCTGGGACAGGGTGCGGAACACTGAAGCTTTCTTT.

The chain has TRBV7-2 and TRBJ2-2, with 10 bases matching TRBD1. The V gene's germline CDR1 is SGHTA and CDR2 FQGNSA. Losses at the gene ends were 1 base for V and 7 bases for J; bases not matched to a gene: 9. The CDR3 length is 17 residues. The chain's CDR3 is CASSLGGGQGRSGELFF. The CDR3 nucleotides read TGTGCCAGCAGCTTAGGGGGGGGACAGGGGCGTAGCGGGGAGCTGTTTTTT.

The chain uses TRBV4-3 and TRBJ2-7; possibly TRBD2 for D (5 bases). Per the germline V gene, CDR1 is LGHNA and CDR2 is YSLEER. Trimming cost V 1 base and J 2 bases, with 12 bases left between them. The CDR3 covers 15 residues. The CDR3 coding sequence is TGCGCCAGCAGCCAAGTGATGGGAGTAGCCTACGAGCAGTACTTC. Translating gives CASSQVMGVAYEQYF.

J is TRBJ2-7 and V is TRBV5-3; weak D call: TRBD2 (6 bases). TRBV5-3 is an ORF, with its function uncertain. This CDR3 is 19 amino acids long. Trimming took 1 base from V and 7 from J, leaving 30 bases between them. The CDR3 region has the DNA TGTGCCAGAAGCTTGAATGGGGTCGCGAAGGGGTCTAATGGGAGGGAGCAGTACTTC. Its translation is CARSLNGVAKGSNGREQYF.

V gene TRBV9 combines with J gene TRBJ2-5; the D gene is possibly TRBD1 (6 bases). CDR3 length: 14 amino acids. V lost 4 bases, J lost 4 bases, and 14 bases lay in between. CDR1 is SGDLS, CDR2 YYNGEE, per germline. The CDR3 loop reads CASSTLTGPETQYF. The CDR3 DNA follows: TGTGCCAGCAGCACCCTGACAGGCCCAGAGACCCAGTACTTC.

The rearrangement uses TRBV4-3 and TRBJ2-3; D uncertain. Germline lookup yields CDR1 LGHNA and CDR2 YSLEER. V gave up 1 base and J gave up 6 bases, with 17 bases separating them. CDR3 length: 16 amino acids. The CDR3 DNA reads TGCGCCAGCAGCCAAGCCCTAGACCGACTCCAGGATACGCAGTATTTT. Residues: CASSQALDRLQDTQYF.